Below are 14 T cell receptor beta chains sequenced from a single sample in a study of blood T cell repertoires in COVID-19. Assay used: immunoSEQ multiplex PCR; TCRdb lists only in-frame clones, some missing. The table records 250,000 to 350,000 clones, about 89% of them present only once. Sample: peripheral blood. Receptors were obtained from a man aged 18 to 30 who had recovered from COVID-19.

DNA of the CDR3: TGTGCCAGCACCGCCGGGACAGGGGGCGAAGCTTTCTTT. Protein: CASTAGTGGEAFF. The chain recombines TRBV18 with TRBJ1-1, with 12 bases aligning to TRBD1. The CDR3 extends over 13 amino acids. Germline lookup yields CDR1 KGHSH and CDR2 LQKENI. The junction had 6 bases not matched to a gene; V was cut back by 8 bases and J by 8 bases.

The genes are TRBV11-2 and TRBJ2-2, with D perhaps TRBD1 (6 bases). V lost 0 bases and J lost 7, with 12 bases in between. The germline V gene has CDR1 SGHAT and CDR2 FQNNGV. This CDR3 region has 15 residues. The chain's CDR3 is CASSLEAGAGGELFF. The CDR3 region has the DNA TGTGCCAGCAGCTTAGAAGCAGGGGCAGGCGGGGAGCTGTTTTTT.

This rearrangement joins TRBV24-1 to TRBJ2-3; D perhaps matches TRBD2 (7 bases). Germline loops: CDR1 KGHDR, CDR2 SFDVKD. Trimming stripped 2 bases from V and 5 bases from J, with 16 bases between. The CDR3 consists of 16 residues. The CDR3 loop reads CATSDWGGAEGDTQYF. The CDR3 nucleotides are TGTGCCACCAGTGATTGGGGGGGGGCCGAGGGAGATACGCAGTATTTT.

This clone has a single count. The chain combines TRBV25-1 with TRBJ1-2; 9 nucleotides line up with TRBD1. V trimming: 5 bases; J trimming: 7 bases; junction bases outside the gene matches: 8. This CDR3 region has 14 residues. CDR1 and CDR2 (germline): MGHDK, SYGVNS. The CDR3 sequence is CASSKTGTGSGYTF. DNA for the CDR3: TGTGCCAGCAGTAAAACCGGGACAGGGAGTGGCTACACCTTC.

The DNA of the CDR3 is TGTGCCAGCAGTGCCAACAGGGGGAGCGAGCAGTACTTC. The encoded protein is CASSANRGSEQYF. The V gene is TRBV6-4, the J gene TRBJ2-7, with TRBD1 identical over 8 bases. The germline gives CDR1 MRHNA, CDR2 SNTAGT. The CDR3 extends over 13 amino acids. Trimming cost V 4 bases and J 6 bases; bases outside gene matches: 5.

CDR3 protein: CASSLGQGDEQFF. In DNA, the CDR3 is TGTGCCAGCAGCTTAGGTCAGGGCGATGAGCAGTTCTTC. J is TRBJ2-1 and V is TRBV7-8, with a possible D match to TRBD1 (5 bases). The CDR3 sequence is 13 residues long. CDR1 is SGHVS, CDR2 FQNEAQ, per germline. The germline V and J ends were trimmed by 1 base and 8 bases, with 9 bases remaining between them.

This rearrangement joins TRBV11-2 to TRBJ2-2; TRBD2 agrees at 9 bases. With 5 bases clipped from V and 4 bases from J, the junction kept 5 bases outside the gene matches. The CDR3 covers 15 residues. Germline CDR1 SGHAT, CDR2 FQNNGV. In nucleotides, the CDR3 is TGTGCCAGCAGCAACCTAGCGGGACGCACCGGGGAGCTGTTTTTT. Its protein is CASSNLAGRTGELFF.

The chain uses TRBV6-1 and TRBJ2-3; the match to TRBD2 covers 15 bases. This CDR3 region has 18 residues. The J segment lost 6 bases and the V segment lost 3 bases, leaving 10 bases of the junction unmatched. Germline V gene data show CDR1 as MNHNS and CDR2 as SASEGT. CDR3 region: CASSETPGLAGGSDTQYF. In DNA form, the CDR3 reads TGTGCCAGCAGTGAGACCCCGGGACTAGCGGGGGGTTCGGATACGCAGTATTTT.

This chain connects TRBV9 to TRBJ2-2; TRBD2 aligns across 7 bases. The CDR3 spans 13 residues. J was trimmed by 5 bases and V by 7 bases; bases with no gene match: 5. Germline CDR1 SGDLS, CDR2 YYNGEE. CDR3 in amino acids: CASGGVSTGELFF. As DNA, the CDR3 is TGTGCCAGCGGGGGGGTTTCAACCGGGGAGCTGTTTTTT.

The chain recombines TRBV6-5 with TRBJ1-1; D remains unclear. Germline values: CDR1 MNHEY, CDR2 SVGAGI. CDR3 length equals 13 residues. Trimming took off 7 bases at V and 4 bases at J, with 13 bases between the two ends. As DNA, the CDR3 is TGTGCCAGCAACCCGGAACGGGTCACTGAAGCTTTCTTT. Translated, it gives CASNPERVTEAFF.

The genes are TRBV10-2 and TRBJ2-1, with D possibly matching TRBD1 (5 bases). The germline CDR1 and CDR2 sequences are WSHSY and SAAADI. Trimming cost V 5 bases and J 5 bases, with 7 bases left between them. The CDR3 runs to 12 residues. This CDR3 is CASSRGNNEQFF. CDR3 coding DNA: TGCGCCAGCAGTAGGGGTAACAATGAGCAGTTCTTC.

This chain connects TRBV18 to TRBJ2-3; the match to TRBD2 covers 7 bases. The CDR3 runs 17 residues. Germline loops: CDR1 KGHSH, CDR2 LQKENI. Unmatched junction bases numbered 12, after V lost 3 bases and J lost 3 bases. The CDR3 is CASSPTTSPRGTDTQYF. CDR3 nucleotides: TGTGCCAGCTCACCGACGACTAGCCCTCGGGGGACAGATACGCAGTATTTT. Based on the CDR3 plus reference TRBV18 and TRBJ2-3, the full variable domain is NAGVMQNPRHLVRRRGQEARLRCSPMKGHSHVYWYRQLPEEGLKFMVYLQKENIIDESGMPKERFSAEFPKEGPSILRIQQVVRGDSAAYFCASSPTTSPRGTDTQYFGPGTRLTVL.

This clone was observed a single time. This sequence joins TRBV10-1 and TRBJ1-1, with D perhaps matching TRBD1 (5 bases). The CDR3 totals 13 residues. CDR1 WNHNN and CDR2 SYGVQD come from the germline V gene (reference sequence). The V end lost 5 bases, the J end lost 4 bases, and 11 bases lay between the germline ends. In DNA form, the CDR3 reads TGCGCCAGCAGTTCAGGGCCGGGCACTGAAGCTTTCTTT. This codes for CASSSGPGTEAFF.

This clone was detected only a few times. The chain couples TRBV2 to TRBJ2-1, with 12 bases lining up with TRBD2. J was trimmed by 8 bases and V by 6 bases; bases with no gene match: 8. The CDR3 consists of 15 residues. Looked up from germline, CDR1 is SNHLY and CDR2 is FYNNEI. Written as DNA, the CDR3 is TGTGCCAGCAGGGGCCTAGCGGGAGGGACCCATGAGCAGTTCTTC. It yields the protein CASRGLAGGTHEQFF.